Listed below are T cell receptor beta chains from one sample, sequenced in a study of T-cell reconstitution after alpha-beta-depleted transplantation in children. TCRdb re-derived calls from the PCR reads in MiXCR, one entry per CDR3 protein. The sample has approximately 590,000 distinct CDR3 sequences; about 10% are singletons. The sequencing used PBMCs from the stem cell graft donor, collected from the stem cell graft. These receptors all stem from a human donor who donated a stem cell graft to a child with acute myeloid leukemia. Both conserved end residues are part of each CDR3. The order of the fields is clone size, J gene, CDR3 length, V gene, D gene, CDR3 DNA, CDR3 protein. A D gene is named only where the DNA matches it firmly. Some rows mark clone size as missing; the rest say once, few, many or name a class of expanded clone.

>NA|TRBJ1-5|14|TRBV20-1|NA
TGCAGTGCCCCCGAGGGAATCAAAAATCAGCCCCAGCATTTT
CSAPEGIKNQPQHF
>few|TRBJ2-7|16|TRBV9|TRBD2
TGTGCCAGCAGCGTAACGGGGACTAGCGGCTCCTACGAGCAGTACTTC
CASSVTGTSGSYEQYF
>NA|TRBJ2-7|14|TRBV20-1|TRBD1
TGCAGTGCTCAGCCCGGGACAGGGCCCCACGAGCAGTACTTC
CSAQPGTGPHEQYF
>many|TRBJ2-5|14|TRBV29-1|TRBD2
TGCAGCGTTGGACTAGCGGGACAAGAAGAGACCCAGTACTTC
CSVGLAGQEETQYF
>NA|TRBJ1-1|12|TRBV12-5|NA
TGTGCTAGTGGTTTGGAATACACTGAAGCTTTCTTT
CASGLEYTEAFF
>NA|TRBJ2-7|15|TRBV20-1|NA
TGCAGTGCTAGAGATCCGGGGGAGACCCCCTACGAGCAGTACTTC
CSARDPGETPYEQYF
>few|TRBJ1-1|14|TRBV3-1|NA
TGTGCCAGCTTCCCCGCAGGCCAGGACACTGAAGCTTTCTTT
CASFPAGQDTEAFF
>many|TRBJ1-1|13|TRBV12-3/TRBV12-4|NA
TGTGCCAGCACCCTACCGGGGAGGACTGAAGCTTTCTTT
CASTLPGRTEAFF
>NA|TRBJ1-5|17|TRBV20-1|NA
TGCAGTGCTAGAGATGTGGGGAGGGCCGGGCGGGATCAGCCCCAGCATTTT
CSARDVGRAGRDQPQHF
>NA|TRBJ2-3|16|TRBV20-1|TRBD2
TGCAGTGCTACCGAACAGTGGACTAGATACACAGATACGCAGTATTTT
CSATEQWTRYTDTQYF
>NA|TRBJ1-3|14|TRBV20-1|TRBD1
TGCAGTGCTGGACAGGGGAGGACTGGAAACACCATATATTTT
CSAGQGRTGNTIYF
>few|TRBJ2-1|15|TRBV2|NA
TGTGCCAGCAGTGTTGGGGACTTCTCCTACAATGAGCAGTTCTTC
CASSVGDFSYNEQFF
>many|TRBJ2-5|13|TRBV25-1|NA
TGTGCCAGCAGTGAACAGGGAGGCGAGACCCAGTACTTC
CASSEQGGETQYF
>few|TRBJ2-3|16|TRBV20-1|TRBD2
TGCAGTGCTGGGACTAGCGGGAGAGCTTACACAGATACGCAGTATTTT
CSAGTSGRAYTDTQYF
>many|TRBJ2-7|13|TRBV29-1|NA
TGCAGCGTGGCTAAGGACCCGGTGGTCGAGCAGTACTTC
CSVAKDPVVEQYF
>few|TRBJ2-7|12|TRBV20-1|NA
TGCAGTGCTAGTTCGCTAGCCTACGAGCAGTACTTC
CSASSLAYEQYF
>NA|TRBJ2-7|15|TRBV12-3/TRBV12-4|TRBD2
TGTGCCAGCAGATCTCAGGGACTAGCAGCCTACGAGCAGTACTTC
CASRSQGLAAYEQYF
>NA|TRBJ1-1|13|TRBV12-3/TRBV12-4|NA
TGTGCCAGCAGTCTAATCCAGGGAGGTTTGACTTTCTTT
CASSLIQGGLTFF
>NA|TRBJ2-3|16|TRBV20-1|NA
TGCAGTGCTAGAGATTGGACCAGGGTTATCACAGATACGCAGTATTTT
CSARDWTRVITDTQYF
>NA|TRBJ1-2|13|TRBV30|TRBD1
TGTGCCTGGAGGGACAGGGTATCATATGGCTACACCTTC
CAWRDRVSYGYTF
>few|TRBJ2-7|15|TRBV3-1|TRBD2
TGTGCCAGCAGCCTTACTAGCGGGAGGGCCGACGAGCAGTACTTC
CASSLTSGRADEQYF
>NA|TRBJ2-3|18|TRBV4-1|TRBD2
TGCGCCAGCAGCCACGGACTAGCGGGAGGGCCGAGTCGGGATACGCAGTATTTT
CASSHGLAGGPSRDTQYF
>NA|TRBJ2-1|17|TRBV7-9|NA
TGTGCCAGCAGCTTCGGTTCAACAGTTAAGGGGCTCAATGAGCAGTTCTTC
CASSFGSTVKGLNEQFF
>NA|TRBJ2-5|18|TRBV29-1|TRBD2
TGCAGCGTTGATTTCGCGGGACTAGCGGGAGGGGACCAAGAGACCCAGTACTTC
CSVDFAGLAGGDQETQYF
>NA|TRBJ1-6|17|TRBV4-3|TRBD1
TGCGCCAGCAGCCAAGCTGCTGGGGACAGTCGTCCGGTACCCCTCCACTTT
CASSQAAGDSRPVPLHF
>many|TRBJ2-7|16|TRBV6-2/TRBV6-3|TRBD2
TGTGCCAGCAGTACTGCTAGCGGCTGGAGGTCCTACGAGCAGTACTTC
CASSTASGWRSYEQYF
>many|TRBJ2-3|13|TRBV5-1|TRBD1
TGCGCCAGCAGCGCAACAGGGGAGGATACGCAGTATTTT
CASSATGEDTQYF
>many|TRBJ2-1|16|TRBV3-1|TRBD2
TGTGCCAGCAGCCAAGGGGGACTAGCGGAATACAATGAGCAGTTCTTC
CASSQGGLAEYNEQFF
>NA|TRBJ1-2|15|TRBV20-1|NA
TGCAGTGCTAGCCTTAACGGAGGGGCACCCTATGGCTACACCTTC
CSASLNGGAPYGYTF
>NA|TRBJ1-3|14|TRBV20-1|NA
TGCAGTGCTAGAGAAGGGGGGCTGGGAAACACCATATATTTT
CSAREGGLGNTIYF
>many|TRBJ2-1|15|TRBV21-1|NA
TGTGCCACCATAAGGGCGCCCGTCTCCTACAATGAGCAGTTCTTC
CATIRAPVSYNEQFF
>few|TRBJ1-1|14|TRBV27|NA
TGTGCCAGCAGCCCCGGTGGGAGACCCTCTGAAGCTTTCTTT
CASSPGGRPSEAFF
>NA|TRBJ1-4|14|TRBV11-1|NA
TGTGCCAGCAGCCCCCAAGGGTTAGAGGAAAAACTGTTTTTT
CASSPQGLEEKLFF